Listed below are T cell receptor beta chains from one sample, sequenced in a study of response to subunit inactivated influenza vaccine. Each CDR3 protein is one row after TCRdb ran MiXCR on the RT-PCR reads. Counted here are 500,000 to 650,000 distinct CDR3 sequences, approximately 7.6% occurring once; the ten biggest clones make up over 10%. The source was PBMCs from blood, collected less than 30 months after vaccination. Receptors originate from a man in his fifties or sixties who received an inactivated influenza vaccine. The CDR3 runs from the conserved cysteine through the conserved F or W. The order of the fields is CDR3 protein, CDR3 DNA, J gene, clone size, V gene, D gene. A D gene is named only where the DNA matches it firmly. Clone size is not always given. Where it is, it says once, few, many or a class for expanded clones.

CDR3: CASRVGGVGGNTIYF
DNA: TGCGCCAGCAGAGTTGGAGGGGTAGGAGGAAACACCATATATTTT
J: TRBJ1-3
size: few
V: TRBV5-1
D: -

CDR3: CSATRYQETQYF
DNA: TGCAGTGCTACGCGGTACCAAGAGACCCAGTACTTC
J: TRBJ2-5
size: -
V: TRBV20-1
D: -

CDR3: CASSAMTGGLETQYF
DNA: TGTGCCAGCAGTGCGATGACAGGGGGCCTGGAGACCCAGTACTTC
J: TRBJ2-5
size: -
V: TRBV2
D: TRBD1

CDR3: CASSLDPGPNTEAFF
DNA: TGCGCCAGCAGCTTGGACCCAGGACCGAACACTGAAGCTTTCTTT
J: TRBJ1-1
size: -
V: TRBV5-1
D: -

CDR3: CSATPEGNEQFF
DNA: TGCAGTGCTACCCCCGAAGGGAATGAGCAGTTCTTC
J: TRBJ2-1
size: -
V: TRBV20-1
D: -

CDR3: CASSGGGLLRDTQYF
DNA: TGTGCCAGCAGCGGGGGGGGATTGCTTCGGGATACGCAGTATTTT
J: TRBJ2-3
size: few
V: TRBV5-6
D: TRBD2

CDR3: CASSPWTDMNTEAFF
DNA: TGTGCCAGCAGTCCCTGGACAGATATGAACACTGAAGCTTTCTTT
J: TRBJ1-1
size: -
V: TRBV27
D: -

CDR3: CASSFVGRTYNEQFF
DNA: TGTGCCAGCAGCTTTGTAGGGAGAACCTACAATGAGCAGTTCTTC
J: TRBJ2-1
size: -
V: TRBV7-8
D: -

CDR3: CASSLIKEGGAETQYF
DNA: TGCGCCAGCAGCCTAATAAAAGAAGGGGGCGCAGAGACCCAGTACTTC
J: TRBJ2-5
size: few
V: TRBV4-3
D: TRBD1

CDR3: CASDYTNRGHQPQHF
DNA: TGTGCCAGCGACTACACTAACAGGGGGCATCAGCCCCAGCATTTT
J: TRBJ1-5
size: many
V: TRBV28
D: TRBD1

CDR3: CASSLEGDGRHEQFF
DNA: TGTGCCAGCAGCTTGGAGGGGGACGGGCGGCATGAGCAGTTCTTC
J: TRBJ2-1
size: -
V: TRBV5-6
D: -

CDR3: CSARDGSRPDTQYF
DNA: TGCAGTGCTAGAGATGGGTCCCGGCCAGATACGCAGTATTTT
J: TRBJ2-3
size: -
V: TRBV20-1
D: -

CDR3: CSGMTGNLKETQYF
DNA: TGCAGCGGTATGACAGGGAACCTAAAAGAGACCCAGTACTTC
J: TRBJ2-5
size: few
V: TRBV29-1
D: TRBD1

CDR3: CATSAKLAGSTDTQYF
DNA: TGTGCCACCAGTGCAAAACTAGCGGGCTCCACAGATACGCAGTATTTT
J: TRBJ2-3
size: many
V: TRBV24-1
D: TRBD2

CDR3: CASSLVLAGHEQYF
DNA: TGTGCCAGCAGCTTAGTCCTAGCAGGCCACGAGCAGTACTTC
J: TRBJ2-7
size: -
V: TRBV7-2
D: -

CDR3: CASSPWTGTGAYEQYF
DNA: TGTGCCAGCAGCCCCTGGACCGGGACAGGGGCCTACGAGCAGTACTTC
J: TRBJ2-7
size: few
V: TRBV4-2
D: TRBD1

CDR3: CASSITSGRSYEQYF
DNA: TGCGCCAGCAGCATAACTAGCGGGCGCTCCTACGAGCAGTACTTC
J: TRBJ2-7
size: many
V: TRBV5-1
D: TRBD2

CDR3: CSARRGTSGGDTQYF
DNA: TGCAGTGCTAGGCGGGGGACTAGCGGCGGAGATACGCAGTATTTT
J: TRBJ2-3
size: -
V: TRBV20-1
D: TRBD2

CDR3: CASSLGDNQETQYF
DNA: TGCGCCAGCAGCTTAGGGGACAACCAAGAGACCCAGTACTTC
J: TRBJ2-5
size: many
V: TRBV5-1
D: -

CDR3: CASRQGWNSPLHF
DNA: TGTGCCAGTAGACAGGGGTGGAATTCACCCCTCCACTTT
J: TRBJ1-6
size: few
V: TRBV2
D: TRBD1

CDR3: CASSFGTPVF
DNA: TGTGCCAGCAGCTTCGGGACCCCAGTCTTC
J: TRBJ2-7
size: -
V: TRBV11-2
D: -

CDR3: CASSWAAVPANTGELFF
DNA: TGCGCCAGCAGCTGGGCGGCAGTACCAGCGAACACCGGGGAGCTGTTTTTT
J: TRBJ2-2
size: -
V: TRBV5-1
D: -

CDR3: CASSLYYRDEQYF
DNA: TGTGCCAGCAGTTTGTATTACAGGGACGAGCAGTACTTC
J: TRBJ2-7
size: few
V: TRBV28
D: -

CDR3: CASSLGVAGGLDTQYF
DNA: TGTGCCAGCAGCTTAGGGGTAGCGGGAGGTTTGGATACGCAGTATTTT
J: TRBJ2-3
size: few
V: TRBV7-2
D: TRBD2

CDR3: CSANRPGTSNEQFF
DNA: TGCAGTGCTAACCGTCCCGGGACTTCCAATGAGCAGTTCTTC
J: TRBJ2-1
size: -
V: TRBV20-1
D: -

CDR3: CASSKLFGRGRAADTQYF
DNA: TGTGCCAGCAGCAAACTTTTCGGTCGCGGGAGGGCGGCTGATACGCAGTATTTT
J: TRBJ2-3
size: many
V: TRBV21-1
D: -

CDR3: CASSLGASGSTGELFF
DNA: TGTGCCAGCAGTTTAGGGGCTAGCGGGAGTACCGGGGAGCTGTTTTTT
J: TRBJ2-2
size: -
V: TRBV12-3/TRBV12-4
D: TRBD2

CDR3: CASTGTVNTGELFF
DNA: TGTGCCAGCACCGGGACGGTTAACACCGGGGAGCTGTTTTTT
J: TRBJ2-2
size: few
V: TRBV7-2
D: -

CDR3: CASSIGGMGNQRQHF
DNA: TGTGCCAGCAGTATCGGGGGCATGGGCAATCAGCGCCAGCATTTT
J: TRBJ1-5
size: -
V: TRBV7-9
D: -

CDR3: CASSAPGNTIYF
DNA: TGTGCCAGCAGTGCCCCAGGAAACACCATATATTTT
J: TRBJ1-3
size: -
V: TRBV25-1
D: -

CDR3: CASSWTAGTSSEQFF
DNA: TGTGCCAGCAGCTGGACCGCGGGCACTAGCAGTGAGCAGTTCTTC
J: TRBJ2-1
size: -
V: TRBV14
D: -

CDR3: CASSTRRVPLTDTQYF
DNA: TGTGCCAGCAGCACCCGACGGGTCCCGCTTACAGATACGCAGTATTTT
J: TRBJ2-3
size: -
V: TRBV9
D: -

CDR3: CASSFSGRRTYNEQFF
DNA: TGCGCCAGCAGCTTCAGCGGTCGGCGGACATACAATGAGCAGTTCTTC
J: TRBJ2-1
size: few
V: TRBV5-1
D: -

CDR3: CASSQPRGMEFTDTQYF
DNA: TGCGCCAGCAGCCAACCGAGGGGCATGGAATTCACAGATACGCAGTATTTT
J: TRBJ2-3
size: -
V: TRBV4-1
D: -

CDR3: CASSLIGQNTGELFF
DNA: TGCGCCAGCAGCTTGATAGGACAGAACACCGGGGAGCTGTTTTTT
J: TRBJ2-2
size: many
V: TRBV5-1
D: -

CDR3: CSARARASYEQYF
DNA: TGCAGTGCTAGGGCTAGGGCTTCCTACGAGCAGTACTTC
J: TRBJ2-7
size: -
V: TRBV20-1
D: -

CDR3: CASSQDPISSETQYF
DNA: TGCGCCAGCAGCCAAGATCCTATTAGTTCGGAGACCCAGTACTTC
J: TRBJ2-5
size: many
V: TRBV4-3
D: -